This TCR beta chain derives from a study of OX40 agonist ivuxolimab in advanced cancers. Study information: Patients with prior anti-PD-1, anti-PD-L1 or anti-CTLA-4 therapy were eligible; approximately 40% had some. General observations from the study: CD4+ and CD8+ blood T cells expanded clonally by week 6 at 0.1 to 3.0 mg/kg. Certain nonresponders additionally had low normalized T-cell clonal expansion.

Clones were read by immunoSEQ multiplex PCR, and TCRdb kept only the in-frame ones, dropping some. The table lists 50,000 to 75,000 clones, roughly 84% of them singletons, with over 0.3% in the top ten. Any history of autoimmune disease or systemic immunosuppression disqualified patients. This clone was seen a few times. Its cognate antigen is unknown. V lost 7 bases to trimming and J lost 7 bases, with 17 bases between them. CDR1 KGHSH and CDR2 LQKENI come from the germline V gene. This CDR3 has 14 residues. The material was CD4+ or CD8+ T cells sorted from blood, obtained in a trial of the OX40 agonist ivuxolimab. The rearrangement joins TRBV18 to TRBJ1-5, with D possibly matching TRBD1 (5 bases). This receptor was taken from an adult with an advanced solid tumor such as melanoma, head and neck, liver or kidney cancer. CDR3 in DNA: TGTGCCAGCTGGGCGTCAGGGACCAACCAGCCCCAGCATTTT. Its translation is CASWASGTNQPQHF.